This T cell receptor beta chain was identified during a study of T cells in Graves' hyperthyroidism and ophthalmopathy. V lost 6 bases, J lost 5 bases, and 5 bases stayed unmatched. The CDR3 extends over 13 amino acids. Germline assignment: CDR1 MNHEY and CDR2 SMNVEV (reference sequence). Amplification targeted TCR beta CDR3 regions from RNA transcripts. Initially, a first-round RT-PCR of the TCR CDR3 employed the HTBI primer set. One entry per CDR3 protein results from TCRdb running MiXCR on the multiplex PCR reads. This table holds roughly 840,000 distinct CDR3 sequences, roughly 40% found once. Diagnosis of hyperthyroidism was new in patients aged 18 to 65, and its duration was under 2 months.

The chain couples TRBV27 to TRBJ2-7; 9 bases line up with TRBD1. The receptor comes from a man between 18 and 29 years old with Graves' hyperthyroidism. The sequencing input was blood. The CDR3 DNA is TGTGCCAGCAGAGGGGACAGGGCCGACGAGCAGTACTTC. This codes for CASRGDRADEQYF.